These 17 T cell receptor beta chains were all obtained from the same sample, sequenced in a study of beta chain features in type 1 diabetes (dated by TCRdb to about 2018). The library was made by the immunoSEQ multiplex PCR assay. The High Capacity cDNA Reverse Transcription Kit was used to reverse transcribe all of the isolated RNA, meaning that expressed TCRB transcripts were what got sequenced. As stored in TCRdb, this immuneACCESS dataset retains in-frame rearrangements with V and J assigned. A fraction of the clones does not appear; measured against another copy, unresolved V genes explain less than half of the discrepancy, and the remainder lacks a known reason. For this sample the table gives some 150,000 clones, of which about 51% were detected only once. The ten most abundant clones make up around 0.42% of the sample. The sequenced material came from Tregs from blood. This specimen's cell subset or site label, per the study, means: regulatory CD4+ T cells. The receptor source for this set is a man aged 18 to 29 in good health.

The gene calls are TRBV7-2 and TRBJ2-7, with D possibly matching TRBD2 (6 bases). V was shortened by 2 bases and J by 0 bases, with 11 bases between the two germline ends. CDR1 is SGHTA, CDR2 FQGNSA, per germline. The CDR3 runs 15 residues. The CDR3 sequence is CASSLSSSGSYEQYF. CDR3 sequence (DNA): TGTGCCAGCAGCTTAAGCAGTAGCGGCTCCTACGAGCAGTACTTC.

This chain uses TRBV15 with TRBJ1-2; tentative D call: TRBD1 (5 bases). CDR3 length: 14 residues. Trimming removed 5 bases from V and 8 bases from J, with 18 bases in between. Germline values: CDR1 LNHNV, CDR2 YYDKDF (reference sequence). CDR3 residues: CATSRPFMRGGYTF. DNA for the CDR3: TGTGCCACCAGCCGGCCCTTTATGCGGGGCGGCTACACCTTC.

The V call is TRBV18, the J call TRBJ1-1; perhaps TRBD1 as D (6 bases). The V gene lost 2 bases and the J gene lost 1 base, with 11 bases spanning the gap. The CDR3 covers 15 residues. Germline assignment: CDR1 KGHSH and CDR2 LQKENI. The CDR3 DNA reads TGTGCCAGCTCACCAAGGGACACCCAGAACACTGAAGCTTTCTTT. Translation gives CASSPRDTQNTEAFF.

The rearrangement joins TRBV6-1 to TRBJ2-1; D is perhaps TRBD1 (6 bases). Germline V lookup: CDR1 MNHNS, CDR2 SASEGT. CDR3 size: 13 residues. Deletions cut 6 bases from V and 3 bases from J, with 9 bases between. The DNA for the CDR3 is TGTGCCAGCAGGCAGGGGAACTACAATGAGCAGTTCTTC. Encoded protein: CASRQGNYNEQFF.

This clone was observed a handful of times. This chain uses TRBV4-1 with TRBJ2-7; D unclear. Trimming took 6 bases from V and 0 from J, leaving 12 bases between them. CDR1 is MGHRA, CDR2 YSYEKL, per germline. The CDR3 is 14 amino acids. In DNA, the CDR3 is TGCGCCAGCAGTTACGACACCGACTCCTACGAGCAGTACTTC. Translation gives CASSYDTDSYEQYF.

The V and J genes are TRBV5-6 and TRBJ2-5; D possibly corresponds to TRBD2 (5 bases). The CDR3 totals 16 residues. Looked up from germline, CDR1 is SGHDT and CDR2 is YYEEEE. Trimming took 7 bases from V and 4 from J, leaving 23 bases between them. The CDR3: CASHVDTGYARETQYF. CDR3 bases: TGTGCCAGCCATGTAGATACGGGATATGCAAGAGAGACCCAGTACTTC.

The table lists this clone with a count of one. The gene calls are TRBV27 and TRBJ2-1, with 7 bases lining up with TRBD1. This CDR3 has 13 amino acids. The ends lost 2 bases at V and 10 bases at J; junction bases unmatched: 5. The germline V gene encodes CDR1 MNHEY and CDR2 SMNVEV (reference sequence). The CDR3 DNA sequence: TGTGCCAGCAGTTTAGCTGGGACAGAAGAGCAGTTCTTC. Protein sequence: CASSLAGTEEQFF.

This clone has only a few counts. The V gene is TRBV18, the J gene TRBJ2-3; tentative D call: TRBD1 (5 bases). Germline CDR1 is KGHSH and CDR2 is LQKENI. This CDR3 is 15 amino acids long. V lost 2 bases and J lost 4, with 13 bases in between. The CDR3 loop reads CASSPRSEGADTQYF. CDR3 nucleotides: TGTGCCAGCTCACCAAGGAGCGAAGGGGCAGATACGCAGTATTTT.

The rearrangement uses TRBV28 and TRBJ2-7; D is undetermined. Trimming took 3 bases from V and 0 from J, leaving 9 bases between them. The CDR3 is made up of 14 amino acids. Germline V gene lookup returns CDR1 MDHEN and CDR2 SYDVKM. The CDR3 coding sequence is TGTGCCAGCAGTTTCAGTCCAGTCTCCTACGAGCAGTACTTC. The encoded protein is CASSFSPVSYEQYF.

V and J are TRBV6-1 and TRBJ1-1, with TRBD1 as a possible D gene (5 bases). With 3 bases removed from V and 6 bases from J, the gap between germline ends came to 11 bases. There are 13 residues in the CDR3. Germline V lookup: CDR1 MNHNS, CDR2 SASEGT. The CDR3 coding sequence is TGTGCCAGCAGTGACTTCGGGGGTGCTGAAGCTTTCTTT. Its protein product is CASSDFGGAEAFF.

The V gene is TRBV7-2, the J gene TRBJ2-3, with 10 bases that match TRBD2. The CDR3 loop spans 16 amino acids. With 1 base clipped from V and 7 bases from J, the junction kept 8 bases outside the gene matches. Germline CDR1 and CDR2: SGHTA and FQGNSA. CDR3 protein: CASSLGLAGALHTQYF. CDR3 DNA: TGTGCCAGCAGCTTAGGGCTAGCGGGAGCTTTGCATACGCAGTATTTT.

The table lists this clone with a few counts. V is TRBV7-2 and J is TRBJ2-7; 9 bases align to TRBD1. The CDR3 runs to 13 residues. V lost 5 bases to trimming and J lost 3 bases; unmatched junction nucleotides: 2. Germline lookup yields CDR1 SGHTA and CDR2 FQGNSA. The CDR3 nucleotides are TGTGCCAGCAGCAAGGACAGGGGCTACGAGCAGTACTTC. It codes for CASSKDRGYEQYF.

This chain joins TRBV18 and TRBJ2-6; no firm D call. The germline V gene encodes CDR1 KGHSH and CDR2 LQKENI. The CDR3 loop spans 13 amino acids. V lost 7 bases and J lost 3, with 7 bases in between. In DNA, the CDR3 is TGTGCCAGCTTAAACAGTGGGGCCAACGTCCTGACTTTC. It yields the protein CASLNSGANVLTF.

The chain has TRBV5-1 and TRBJ1-1, with D perhaps TRBD1 (6 bases). CDR1 SGHRS and CDR2 YFSETQ come from the germline V gene. V shed 2 bases and J shed 5 bases, with 13 bases lying between them. This CDR3 is 14 amino acids long. CDR3 in DNA: TGCGCCAGCAGCTTCCCGACAGGAGGAACTGAAGCTTTCTTT. It is translated as CASSFPTGGTEAFF. Based on the CDR3 plus reference TRBV5-1 and TRBJ1-1, the full variable domain is KAGVTQTPRYLIKTRGQQVTLSCSPISGHRSVSWYQQTPGQGLQFLFEYFSETQRNKGNFPGRFSGRQFSNSRSEMNVSTLELGDSALYLCASSFPTGGTEAFFGQGTRLTVV.

The chain couples TRBV10-3 to TRBJ2-3, with TRBD1 identical over 7 bases. With V trimmed by 7 bases and J by 1 base, 8 bases remained unmatched. The CDR3 covers 15 residues. Germline V gives CDR1 ENHRY, CDR2 SYGVKD. The DNA of the CDR3 is TGTGCCATCACCGACAGGGAAAGGGGCACAGATACGCAGTATTTT. Translating gives CAITDRERGTDTQYF.

This clone was detected a few times. The chain has TRBV19 and TRBJ2-1, with 10 bases that match TRBD2. This CDR3 comprises 16 residues. Germline CDR1 and CDR2: LNHDA and SQIVND (reference sequence). The junction had 5 bases not matched to a gene; V was cut back by 5 bases and J by 1 base. The DNA for the CDR3 is TGTGCCAGTAGTTCCCGACTAGCGGGTTCCTACAATGAGCAGTTCTTC. Translating it yields CASSSRLAGSYNEQFF.

The rearrangement links TRBV6-1 to TRBJ2-7; D is possibly TRBD2 (6 bases). This CDR3 has 14 amino acids. Trimming cost V 1 base and J 7 bases, with 14 bases left between them. Germline-derived CDR1 and CDR2 are MNHNS and SASEGT. In nucleotides, the CDR3 is TGTGCCAGCAGTGAAGTGATTGCGGGGAGTGAGCAGTACTTC. It encodes CASSEVIAGSEQYF.